The clone carrying this T cell receptor (beta chain) was recorded once. Through negative isolation, CD4+ and CD8+ T cells were obtained, while TEMRA cells were enriched using FACS. These data come from a study of CD8 T cells in Susac syndrome. An input of about 0.5 to 1 ug of RNA was subjected to reverse transcription using random hexamers. immunoSEQ multiplex PCR amplified TCR beta CDR3 across 54 Vbeta, 13 Jbeta. TCRdb fed the immunoSEQ multiplex PCR reads into MiXCR, producing one record per CDR3 protein. The sample shows around 20,000 distinct CDR3 sequences, approximately 95% of them seen only once. The CDR3 contains 18 residues. Deletions cut 5 bases from V and 3 bases from J, with 22 bases between.

The sequence was collected from a human donor in good health. The rearrangement links TRBV12-3 or TRBV12-4 to TRBJ2-2; the D gene is possibly TRBD2 (6 bases). The sequenced sample consisted of CD8+ T cells from PBMCs. CDR3 bases: TGTGCCAGCAGTGAATCCCGGGACTCAAAAGATGACACCGGGGAGCTGTTTTTT. Translated: CASSESRDSKDDTGELFF.